The 5 T cell receptor beta chains listed next were all sequenced from one sample in a study of T cells in Graves' hyperthyroidism and ophthalmopathy (dated by TCRdb to between 2018 and 2021). The library relied on multiplex PCR. TCRdb lists the instrument as Illumina HiSeq 2000. Amplification of TCR beta CDR3 regions was carried out from RNA transcripts. The TCR CDR3 was subjected to a first round of RT-PCR using the HTBI primer set and the Qiagen OneStep RT-PCR kit. The raw public reads went through TCRdb reprocessing: fastp at Q25, MiXCR clone calling, in-frame beta chains kept. Rows merge per CDR3 protein into single entries with the most common DNA and genes. The table for this sample lists about 570,000 distinct CDR3 sequences; under 60% of them were counted only once. The ten top clones hold under 20% of the sample. Sequences were obtained from peripheral blood or thyroid tissue (not recorded which). These receptors were obtained from an adult woman with Graves' disease, either hyperthyroidism or ophthalmopathy (not recorded which).

This sequence joins TRBV12-3 or TRBV12-4 and TRBJ2-5; no definite D call. The CDR3 extends over 14 amino acids. V was shortened by 0 bases and J by 5 bases, with 10 bases between the two germline ends. The CDR3 DNA is TGTGCCAGCAGTTTAGCGCAGTCGTGGGAGACCCAGTACTTC. Residues: CASSLAQSWETQYF.

Here the CDR3 DNA reads TGTGCCATCAGAGGAGCGGGAGGCTACGAGCAGTACTTC. It translates to CAIRGAGGYEQYF. The V call is TRBV10-3, the J call TRBJ2-7, with 9 bases aligning to TRBD2. Germline V gene data show CDR1 as ENHRY and CDR2 as SYGVKD. The junction had 3 bases not matched to a gene; V was cut back by 6 bases and J by 3 bases. There are 13 residues in the CDR3.

The chain is built from TRBV2 and TRBJ1-4; D is unresolved. Trimming removed 3 bases at V and 8 bases at J, with 7 bases between. CDR3 length: 12 residues. CDR1 SNHLY and CDR2 FYNNEI come from the germline V gene. CDR3 region: CASSDGVEKLFF. CDR3 DNA: TGTGCCAGCAGTGACGGGGTGGAAAAACTGTTTTTT.

The chain uses TRBV6-5 and TRBJ2-5, with a possible D match to TRBD1 (5 bases). The CDR3 is made up of 13 amino acids. Per the germline V gene, CDR1 is MNHEY and CDR2 is SVGAGI. The germline V and J ends were trimmed by 5 bases and 11 bases, with 18 bases remaining between them. Here the CDR3 reads CASSRQGLSEQYF. In DNA form, the CDR3 reads TGTGCCAGCAGTAGGCAGGGCCTCTCTGAGCAGTACTTC.

This rearrangement joins TRBV9 to TRBJ2-2, with unresolved D. V shed 4 bases and J shed 8 bases, with 9 bases lying between them. CDR1 and CDR2 (germline): SGDLS, YYNGEE. This CDR3 spans 12 amino acids. CDR3 DNA sequence: TGTGCCAGCAGCCACAGATCAGGGGAGCTGTTTTTT. It encodes CASSHRSGELFF.